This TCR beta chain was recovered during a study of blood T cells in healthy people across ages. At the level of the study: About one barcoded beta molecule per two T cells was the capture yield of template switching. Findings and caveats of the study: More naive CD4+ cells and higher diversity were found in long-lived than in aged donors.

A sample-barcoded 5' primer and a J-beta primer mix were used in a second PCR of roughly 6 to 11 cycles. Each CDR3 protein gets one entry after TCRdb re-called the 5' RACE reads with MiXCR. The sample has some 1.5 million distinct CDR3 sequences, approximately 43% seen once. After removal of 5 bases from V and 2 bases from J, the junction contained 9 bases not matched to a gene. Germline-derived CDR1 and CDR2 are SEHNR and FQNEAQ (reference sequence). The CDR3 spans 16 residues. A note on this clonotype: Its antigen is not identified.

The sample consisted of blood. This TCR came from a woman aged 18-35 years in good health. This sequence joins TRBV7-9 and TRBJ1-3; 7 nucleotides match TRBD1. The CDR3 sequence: CASSPREGAPGNTIYF. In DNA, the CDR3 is TGTGCCAGCAGCCCAAGGGAGGGGGCGCCTGGAAACACCATATATTTT.